This TCR beta chain was recovered during a study of T-cell memory formation after mild COVID-19. Study context: TCR clusters showed largely donor specificity. Study-wide points: Whether day 37 second-wave clones are SARS-CoV-2-specific was not confirmed. Mainly in CM and EM were contracting CD4+ clones; CD8+ were in EMRA. CD4+ bias marked clones expanding day 15 to 37, unlike balanced contracting clones.

TCRdb used MiXCR to reprocess the 5' RACE reads, holding one entry per CDR3 protein. This table has a few hundred thousand distinct CDR3 sequences, roughly 26% appearing once. Looked up from germline, CDR1 is SGHRS and CDR2 is YFSETQ. There are 16 residues in the CDR3. The V end lost 3 bases, the J end lost 2 bases, and 15 bases lay between the germline ends. In this sample, this clonotype turned up many times. Its antigen is currently unknown. The genes are TRBV5-1 and TRBJ2-1; D is unclear. This clonotype was sampled from an adult woman who had mild COVID-19 (a few samples of this study predate the infection). Cell type and time point are not known. The sequencing input was PBMCs or a T cell subset sorted from them (not recorded which). This chain's CDR3 is CASSWGWANTYNEQFF. The CDR3 DNA sequence: TGCGCCAGCAGCTGGGGTTGGGCCAACACCTACAATGAGCAGTTCTTC.